This T cell receptor (beta chain) was observed in a study of CD8 T cells in Susac syndrome. In germline, CDR1 is MNHEY, CDR2 SVGAGI. CDR3 length: 14 residues. V lost 8 bases to trimming and J lost 1 base, with 15 bases between them. Worth noting for this clonotype: Antigen: not known.

High-throughput TCR beta sequencing covered peripheral CD8+ and CD4+ T cells. Negative magnetic isolation gave CD8+ and CD4+ cells; FACS enriched CD8+ TEMRA. An amount of RNA that ranged from 0.5 to 1 ug was reverse transcribed with random hexamers. The TCR beta CDR3 was amplified by immunoSEQ multiplex PCR across 54 Vbeta, 13 Jbeta. Each CDR3 protein is one row after TCRdb ran MiXCR on the immunoSEQ multiplex PCR reads. This sample has 150,000 to 250,000 distinct CDR3 sequences, with 90% to 95% found just once. Overall study results and limits: By the study's own acknowledgment, its TCR sequencing and HLA analysis included relatively few individuals.

Material for sequencing was CD4+ T cells from PBMCs. This sequence was found in a human donor with multiple sclerosis. The V call is TRBV6-5, the J call TRBJ2-7; a possible D gene is TRBD1 (7 bases). Here the CDR3 reads CASYSGGTSYEQYF. The CDR3 DNA is TGTGCCAGCTATTCAGGGGGGACATCCTACGAGCAGTACTTC.